These T cell receptor beta chains were read from a single sample in a study of blood T cell repertoires in COVID-19. Sequencing used immunoSEQ multiplex PCR; TCRdb keeps in-frame clones, though not all of them. The sample lists nearly 70,000 clones; approximately 90% were seen once. Sequenced: peripheral blood. Receptors were obtained from a woman aged 70-85 years with acute or convalescent COVID-19. Each CDR3 is given with its conserved first and last residue.

TRBV2,13,CASSVRGNTEAFF
TRBV7-2,16,CASSLAPGGLNQPQHF
TRBV27,13,CASSFTGEYEQYF
TRBV19,16,CASRRTSGRSSYEQYF
TRBV18,13,CASSLAGTTEQYF
TRBV18,14,CASSPNSGSDWQFF
TRBV29-1,16,CSVFLNSGKSYNEQFF
TRBV2,15,CASRFRGFHTGELFF
TRBV2,14,CASRGDTYTGELFF
TRBV19,15,CASSIGGALQETQYF
TRBV6-1,22,CASSEAAGSAGRILISNYGYTF
TRBV24-1,17,CATSDSTSGTSNTEAFF
TRBV4-2,19,CASSQDRGVEWGAGGPQHF
TRBV15,15,CATSRVVTGGEKLFF